Listed below are T cell receptor beta chains from one sample, sequenced in a study of regulatory T cells in long-lasting Graves disease. One entry per CDR3 protein, called by TCRdb with MiXCR from the multiplex PCR reads. The table lists 350,000 to 500,000 distinct CDR3 sequences, around 15% of them singletons. These data also formed part of another study, on T cells in Graves' hyperthyroidism and ophthalmopathy.

Source: peripheral blood mononuclear cells (PBMCs), taken at new diagnosis, from a patient treated with antithyroid drugs. The receptors shown here come from a woman aged 45-65 years with Graves disease. Both conserved end residues are part of each CDR3. D genes are given only for firm matches. The listing skips clone size in some rows; elsewhere it reads once, few, many or a size class.

D gene: NA
J gene: TRBJ2-1
clone size: NA
V gene: TRBV6-1
CDR3 DNA: TGTGCCAGCAGTGAATCGGTCACATTCAATGAGCAGTTCTTC
CDR3 protein: CASSESVTFNEQFF

D gene: NA
J gene: TRBJ1-1
clone size: many
V gene: TRBV27
CDR3 DNA: TGTGCAAACAACTCAGGGGAGAACACTGAAGCTTTCTTT
CDR3 protein: CANNSGENTEAFF

D gene: NA
J gene: TRBJ1-1
clone size: many
V gene: TRBV2
CDR3 DNA: TGTGCCAGCATTACGGGTGGACTGTTAAGAGTGGACACTGAAGCTTTCTTT
CDR3 protein: CASITGGLLRVDTEAFF

D gene: TRBD2
J gene: TRBJ2-7
clone size: NA
V gene: TRBV4-1
CDR3 DNA: TGCGCCAGCAGCCAAGATGGAGGGCGGGAGGGGGTGCAGTACTTC
CDR3 protein: CASSQDGGREGVQYF

D gene: NA
J gene: TRBJ1-1
clone size: many
V gene: TRBV6-5
CDR3 DNA: TGTGCCAGCAGTACTCGACAGAACACTGAAGCTTTCTTT
CDR3 protein: CASSTRQNTEAFF

D gene: NA
J gene: TRBJ1-4
clone size: many
V gene: TRBV2
CDR3 DNA: TGTGCCAGCCTTTCCGAAAAACTGTTTTTT
CDR3 protein: CASLSEKLFF

D gene: NA
J gene: TRBJ2-1
clone size: NA
V gene: TRBV6-2/TRBV6-3
CDR3 DNA: TGTGCCAGCAGTGAAGTAGGGTTCTCCTACAATGAGCAGTTCTTC
CDR3 protein: CASSEVGFSYNEQFF

D gene: TRBD2
J gene: TRBJ2-3
clone size: many
V gene: TRBV10-1
CDR3 DNA: TGCGCCAGCAGTGACACAATGGGACTAGCGGCCGCAGATACGCAGTATTTT
CDR3 protein: CASSDTMGLAAADTQYF

D gene: TRBD2
J gene: TRBJ2-1
clone size: many
V gene: TRBV7-9
CDR3 DNA: TGTGCCAGCAGCCTAAATCCAGCGGGGTTGGCTAGAACCCCCTACAATGAGCAGTTCTTC
CDR3 protein: CASSLNPAGLARTPYNEQFF

D gene: NA
J gene: TRBJ1-2
clone size: NA
V gene: TRBV12-3/TRBV12-4
CDR3 DNA: TGTGCCAGCAGTAAGGGGTCTACAGGCTACACCTTC
CDR3 protein: CASSKGSTGYTF

D gene: NA
J gene: TRBJ2-5
clone size: few
V gene: TRBV10-3
CDR3 DNA: TGTGCCATCAGCACTAGGGCAGAGACCCAGTACTTC
CDR3 protein: CAISTRAETQYF

D gene: NA
J gene: TRBJ2-2
clone size: NA
V gene: TRBV4-1
CDR3 DNA: TGCGCCAGCAGCCATACCCACCGAGATACGAACACCGGGGAGCTGTTTTTT
CDR3 protein: CASSHTHRDTNTGELFF

D gene: NA
J gene: TRBJ1-1
clone size: many
V gene: TRBV5-1
CDR3 DNA: TGCGCCAGCAGCTTGGCGCCGGGACACAGTTTGAACACTGAAGCTTTCTTT
CDR3 protein: CASSLAPGHSLNTEAFF